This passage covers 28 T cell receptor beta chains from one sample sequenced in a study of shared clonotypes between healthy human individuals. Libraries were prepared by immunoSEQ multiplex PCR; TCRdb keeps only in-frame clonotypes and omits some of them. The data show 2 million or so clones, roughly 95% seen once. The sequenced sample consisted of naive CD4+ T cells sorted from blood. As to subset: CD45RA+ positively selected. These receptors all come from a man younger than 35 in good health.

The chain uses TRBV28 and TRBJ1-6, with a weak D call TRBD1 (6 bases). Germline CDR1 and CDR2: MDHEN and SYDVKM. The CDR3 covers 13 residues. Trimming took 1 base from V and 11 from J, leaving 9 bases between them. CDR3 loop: CASSLSGAPPLHF. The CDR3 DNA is TGTGCCAGCAGTTTATCAGGGGCCCCACCCCTCCACTTT.

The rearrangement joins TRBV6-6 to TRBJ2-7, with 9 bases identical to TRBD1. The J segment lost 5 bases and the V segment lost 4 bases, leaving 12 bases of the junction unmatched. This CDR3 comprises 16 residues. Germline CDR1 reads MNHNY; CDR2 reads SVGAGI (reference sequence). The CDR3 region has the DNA TGTGCCAGCAGTTCTCGGGGGACCGGGACAGGGCACGAGCAGTACTTC. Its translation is CASSSRGTGTGHEQYF.

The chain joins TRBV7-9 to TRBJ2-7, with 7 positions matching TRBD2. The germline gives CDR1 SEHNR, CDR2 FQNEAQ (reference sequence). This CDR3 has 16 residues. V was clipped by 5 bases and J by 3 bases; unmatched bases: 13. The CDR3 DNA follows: TGTGCCAGCAGCGCCGGACTAGTAAGCCCGGTCTACGAGCAGTACTTC. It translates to CASSAGLVSPVYEQYF. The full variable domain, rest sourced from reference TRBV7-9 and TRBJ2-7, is DTGVSQNPRHKITKRGQNVTFRCDPISEHNRLYWYRQTLGQGPEFLTYFQNEAQLEKSRLLSDRFSAERPKGSFSTLEIQRTEQGDSAMYLCASSAGLVSPVYEQYFGPGTRLTVT.

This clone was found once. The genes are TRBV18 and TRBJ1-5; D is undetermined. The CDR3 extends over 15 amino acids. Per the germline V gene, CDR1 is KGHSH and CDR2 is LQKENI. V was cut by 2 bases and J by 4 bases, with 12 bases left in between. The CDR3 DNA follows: TGTGCCAGCTCACCATTGGGGAGACCAAATCAGCCCCAGCATTTT. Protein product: CASSPLGRPNQPQHF.

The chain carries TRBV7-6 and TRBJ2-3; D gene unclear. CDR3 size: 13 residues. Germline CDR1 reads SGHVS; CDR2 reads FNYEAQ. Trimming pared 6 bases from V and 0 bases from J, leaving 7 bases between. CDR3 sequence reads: CASSGFSTDTQYF. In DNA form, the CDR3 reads TGTGCCAGCAGTGGATTTAGCACAGATACGCAGTATTTT.

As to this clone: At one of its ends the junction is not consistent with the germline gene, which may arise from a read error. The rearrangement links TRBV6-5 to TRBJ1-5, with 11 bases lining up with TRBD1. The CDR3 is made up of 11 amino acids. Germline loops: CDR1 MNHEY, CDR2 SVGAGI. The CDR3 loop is CASRMGQGVNF. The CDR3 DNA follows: TGTGCCAGCAGGATGGGACAGGGGGTGAATTTT.

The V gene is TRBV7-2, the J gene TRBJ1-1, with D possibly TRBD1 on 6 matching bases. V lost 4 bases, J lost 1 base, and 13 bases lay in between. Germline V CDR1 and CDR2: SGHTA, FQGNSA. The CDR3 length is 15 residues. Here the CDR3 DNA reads TGTGCCAGCAGCTCTAGCCCGACAGGGAACACTGAAGCTTTCTTT. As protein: CASSSSPTGNTEAFF.

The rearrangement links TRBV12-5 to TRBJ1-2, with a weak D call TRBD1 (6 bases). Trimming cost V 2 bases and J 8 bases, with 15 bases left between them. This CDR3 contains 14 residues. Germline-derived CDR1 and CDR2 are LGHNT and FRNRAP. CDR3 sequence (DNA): TGTGCTAGTGGTTTGCCAAACCTCAGGGGCGGCTACACCTTC. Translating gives CASGLPNLRGGYTF.

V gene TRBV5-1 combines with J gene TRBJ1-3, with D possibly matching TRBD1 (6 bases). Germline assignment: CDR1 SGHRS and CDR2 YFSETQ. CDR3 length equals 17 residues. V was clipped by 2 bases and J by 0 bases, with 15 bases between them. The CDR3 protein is CASSLSSGASSGNTIYF. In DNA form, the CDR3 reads TGCGCCAGCAGCTTATCTTCGGGGGCGAGCTCTGGAAACACCATATATTTT.

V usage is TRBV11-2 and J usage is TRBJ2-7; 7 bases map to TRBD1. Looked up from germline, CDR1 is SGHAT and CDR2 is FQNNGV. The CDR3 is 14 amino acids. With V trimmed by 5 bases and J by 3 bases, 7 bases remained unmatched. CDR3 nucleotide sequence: TGTGCCAGCAGCGGCCAGGGGGAGTTCTACGAGCAGTACTTC. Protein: CASSGQGEFYEQYF.

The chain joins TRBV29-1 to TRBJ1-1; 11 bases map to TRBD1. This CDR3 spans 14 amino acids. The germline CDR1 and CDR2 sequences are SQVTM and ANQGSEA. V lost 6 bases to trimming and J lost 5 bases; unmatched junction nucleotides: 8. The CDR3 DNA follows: TGCAGCGTACGGACAGGGGGCACATGGACTGAAGCTTTCTTT. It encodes CSVRTGGTWTEAFF.

CDR3 in amino acids: CAIQGARNSPLHF. The CDR3 nucleotides read TGTGCCATCCAGGGGGCTCGGAATTCACCCCTCCACTTT. This chain joins TRBV30 and TRBJ1-6; 8 bases align to TRBD1. This CDR3 contains 13 residues. J gave up 7 bases and V 8 bases, and 7 bases lay outside the gene matches. CDR1 and CDR2 (germline): GTSNPN, SVGIG (reference sequence).

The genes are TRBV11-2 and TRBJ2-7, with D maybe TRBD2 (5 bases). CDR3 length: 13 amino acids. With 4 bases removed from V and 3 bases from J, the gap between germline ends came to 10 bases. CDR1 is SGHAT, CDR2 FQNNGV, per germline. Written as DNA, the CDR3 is TGTGCCAGCAGCTCGGACGGGATCTACGAGCAGTACTTC. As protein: CASSSDGIYEQYF.

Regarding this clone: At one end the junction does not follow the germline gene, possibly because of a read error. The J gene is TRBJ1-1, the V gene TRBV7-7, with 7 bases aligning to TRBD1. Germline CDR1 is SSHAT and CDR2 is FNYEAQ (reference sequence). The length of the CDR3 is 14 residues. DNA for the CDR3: TGTGCTAGCAGCTTCAGGACAGGGAACACTGAAGCTTTCTTT. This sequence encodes CASSFRTGNTEAFF.

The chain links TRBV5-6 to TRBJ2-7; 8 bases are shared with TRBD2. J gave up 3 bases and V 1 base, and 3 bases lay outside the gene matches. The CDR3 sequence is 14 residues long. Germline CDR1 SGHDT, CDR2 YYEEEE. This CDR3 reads CASSLYSGIYEQYF. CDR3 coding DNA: TGTGCCAGCAGCTTGTATAGCGGGATCTACGAGCAGTACTTC.

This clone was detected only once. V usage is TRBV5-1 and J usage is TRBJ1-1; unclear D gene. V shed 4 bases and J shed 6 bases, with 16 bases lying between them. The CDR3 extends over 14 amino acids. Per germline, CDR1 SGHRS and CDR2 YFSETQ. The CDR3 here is CASSTGWVVAEAFF. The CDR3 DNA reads TGCGCCAGCAGCACGGGTTGGGTAGTAGCTGAAGCTTTCTTT. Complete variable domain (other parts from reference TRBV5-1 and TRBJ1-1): KAGVTQTPRYLIKTRGQQVTLSCSPISGHRSVSWYQQTPGQGLQFLFEYFSETQRNKGNFPGRFSGRQFSNSRSEMNVSTLELGDSALYLCASSTGWVVAEAFFGQGTRLTVV.

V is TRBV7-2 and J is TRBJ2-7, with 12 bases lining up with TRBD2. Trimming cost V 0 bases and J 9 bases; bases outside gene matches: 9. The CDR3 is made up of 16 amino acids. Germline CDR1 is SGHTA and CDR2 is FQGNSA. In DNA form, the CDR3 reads TGTGCCAGCAGCTTAGCGCTTCTAGCGGGAGGGCCCTGGCAGTACTTC. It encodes CASSLALLAGGPWQYF.

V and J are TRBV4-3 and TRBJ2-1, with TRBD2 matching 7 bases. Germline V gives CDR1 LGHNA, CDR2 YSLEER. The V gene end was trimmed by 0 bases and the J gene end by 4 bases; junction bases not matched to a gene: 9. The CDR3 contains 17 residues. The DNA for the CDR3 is TGCGCCAGCAGCCAAGATTGGACGGCGGGAGATTACAATGAGCAGTTCTTC. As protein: CASSQDWTAGDYNEQFF.

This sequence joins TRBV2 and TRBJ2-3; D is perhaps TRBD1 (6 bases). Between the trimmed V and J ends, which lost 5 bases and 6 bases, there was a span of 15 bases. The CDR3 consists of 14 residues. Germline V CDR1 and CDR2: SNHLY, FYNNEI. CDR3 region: CASSKQGAGDTQYF. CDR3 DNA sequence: TGTGCCAGCAGTAAACAGGGTGCTGGGGATACGCAGTATTTT.

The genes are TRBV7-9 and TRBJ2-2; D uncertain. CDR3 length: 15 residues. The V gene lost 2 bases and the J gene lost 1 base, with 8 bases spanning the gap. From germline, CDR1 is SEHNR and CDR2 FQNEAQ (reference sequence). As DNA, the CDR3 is TGTGCCAGCAGCTTATATGGGGAGAACACCGGGGAGCTGTTTTTT. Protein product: CASSLYGENTGELFF.

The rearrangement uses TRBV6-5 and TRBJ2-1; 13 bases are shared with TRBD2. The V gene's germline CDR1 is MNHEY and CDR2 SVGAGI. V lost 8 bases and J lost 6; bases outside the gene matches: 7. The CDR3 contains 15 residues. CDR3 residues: CASGTTSGRSNEQFF. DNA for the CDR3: TGTGCCAGCGGGACGACTAGCGGGAGGTCCAATGAGCAGTTCTTC.

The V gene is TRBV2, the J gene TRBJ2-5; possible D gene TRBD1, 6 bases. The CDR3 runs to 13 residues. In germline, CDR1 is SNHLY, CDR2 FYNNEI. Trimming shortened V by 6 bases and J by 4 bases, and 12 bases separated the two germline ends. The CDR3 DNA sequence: TGTGCCAGCAGCCAACAGGGTCCAGAGACCCAGTACTTC. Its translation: CASSQQGPETQYF. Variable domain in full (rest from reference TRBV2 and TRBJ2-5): EPEVTQTPSHQVTQMGQEVILRCVPISNHLYFYWYRQILGQKVEFLVSFYNNEISEKSEIFDDQFSVERPDGSNFTLKIRSTKLEDSAMYFCASSQQGPETQYFGPGTRLLVL.

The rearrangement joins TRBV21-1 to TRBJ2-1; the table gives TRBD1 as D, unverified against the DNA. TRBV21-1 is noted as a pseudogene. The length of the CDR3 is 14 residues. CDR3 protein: CASSKVARENEQFF. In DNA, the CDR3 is TGTGCCAGCAGCAAAGTGGCCAGGGAAAATGAGCAGTTCTTC.

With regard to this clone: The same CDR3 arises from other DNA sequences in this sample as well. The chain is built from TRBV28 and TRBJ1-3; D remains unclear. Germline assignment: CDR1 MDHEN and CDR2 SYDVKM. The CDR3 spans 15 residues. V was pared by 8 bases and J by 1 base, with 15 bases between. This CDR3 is CASSLGQISGNTIYF. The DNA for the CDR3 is TGTGCCAGCTCCCTCGGGCAGATATCTGGAAACACCATATATTTT. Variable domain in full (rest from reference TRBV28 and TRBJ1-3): DVKVTQSSRYLVKRTGEKVFLECVQDMDHENMFWYRQDPGLGLRLIYFSYDVKMKEKGDIPEGYSVSREKKERFSLILESASTNQTSMYLCASSLGQISGNTIYFGEGSWLTVV.

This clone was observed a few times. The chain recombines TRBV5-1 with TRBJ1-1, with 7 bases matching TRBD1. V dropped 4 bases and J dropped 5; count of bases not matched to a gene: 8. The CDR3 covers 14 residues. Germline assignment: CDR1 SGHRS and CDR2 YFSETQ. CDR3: CASSIQGRGTEAFF. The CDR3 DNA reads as TGCGCCAGCAGCATACAGGGGCGTGGAACTGAAGCTTTCTTT.

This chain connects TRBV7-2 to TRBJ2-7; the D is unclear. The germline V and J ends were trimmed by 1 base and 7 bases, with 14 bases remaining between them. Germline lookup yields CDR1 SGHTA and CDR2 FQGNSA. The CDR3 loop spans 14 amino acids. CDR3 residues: CASSLGLSPNEQYF. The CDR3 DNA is TGTGCCAGCAGCTTAGGGCTTTCCCCCAATGAGCAGTACTTC.

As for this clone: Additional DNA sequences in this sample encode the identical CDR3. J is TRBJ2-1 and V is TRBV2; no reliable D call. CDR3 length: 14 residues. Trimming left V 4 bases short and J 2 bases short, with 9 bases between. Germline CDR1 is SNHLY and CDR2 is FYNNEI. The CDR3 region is CASSGVSTYNEQFF. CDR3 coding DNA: TGTGCCAGCAGTGGGGTAAGCACCTACAATGAGCAGTTCTTC.

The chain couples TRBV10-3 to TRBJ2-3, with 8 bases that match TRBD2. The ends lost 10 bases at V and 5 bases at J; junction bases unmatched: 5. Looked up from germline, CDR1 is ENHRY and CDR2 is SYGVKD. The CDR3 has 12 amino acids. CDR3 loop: CATAGGEDTQYF. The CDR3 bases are TGTGCCACCGCGGGAGGTGAAGATACGCAGTATTTT.